This T cell receptor (beta chain) derives from a study of blood T cells in healthy people across ages. The wider study: There was about one barcoded beta molecule captured by template switching per two T cells. Study-level findings and limits: More naive CD4+ cells and higher diversity were found in long-lived than in aged donors.

Turning to this clonotype: Its antigen is unidentified.

Looked up from germline, CDR1 is SGHTA and CDR2 is FQGNSA. V lost 2 bases to trimming and J lost 5 bases, with 14 bases between them. The CDR3 is 15 residues long. It was with a sample-barcoded 5' primer and a J-beta primer mix that a second PCR of roughly 6 to 11 cycles was run. MiXCR was run by TCRdb on the 5' RACE reads, yielding one entry per CDR3 protein. The sample has roughly 830,000 distinct CDR3 sequences; less than 80% are singletons. This TCR was recovered from a man younger than 40 in good health. The rearrangement joins TRBV7-2 to TRBJ2-3; no clear D. The specimen sequenced was blood. CDR3 nucleotide sequence: TGTGCCAGCAGCTTAAGTCCCAGCGCGAGAGATACGCAGTATTTT. Translated, it gives CASSLSPSARDTQYF.